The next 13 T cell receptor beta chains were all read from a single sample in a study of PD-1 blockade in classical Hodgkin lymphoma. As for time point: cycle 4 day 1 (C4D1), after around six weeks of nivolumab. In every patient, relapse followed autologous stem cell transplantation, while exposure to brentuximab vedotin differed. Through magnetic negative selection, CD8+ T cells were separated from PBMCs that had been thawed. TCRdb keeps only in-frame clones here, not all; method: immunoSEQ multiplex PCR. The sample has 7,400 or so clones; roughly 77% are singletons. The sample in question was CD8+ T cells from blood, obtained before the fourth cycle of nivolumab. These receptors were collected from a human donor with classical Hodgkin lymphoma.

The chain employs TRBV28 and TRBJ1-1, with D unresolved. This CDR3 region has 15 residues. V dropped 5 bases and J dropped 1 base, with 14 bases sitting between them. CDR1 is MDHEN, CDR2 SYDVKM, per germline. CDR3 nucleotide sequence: TGTGCCAGCAGTCCCCTCATTGGTGCGAACACTGAAGCTTTCTTT. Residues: CASSPLIGANTEAFF.

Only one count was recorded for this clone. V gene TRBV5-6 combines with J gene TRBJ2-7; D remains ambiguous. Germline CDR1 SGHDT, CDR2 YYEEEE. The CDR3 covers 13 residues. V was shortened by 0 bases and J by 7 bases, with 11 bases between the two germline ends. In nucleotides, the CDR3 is TGTGCCAGCAGCTTGGGGGCCAGACCGGAGCAGTACTTC. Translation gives CASSLGARPEQYF.

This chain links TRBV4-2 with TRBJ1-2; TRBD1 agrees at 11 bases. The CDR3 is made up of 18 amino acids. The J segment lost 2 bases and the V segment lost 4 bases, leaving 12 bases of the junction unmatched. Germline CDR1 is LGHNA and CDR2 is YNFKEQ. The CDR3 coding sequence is TGTGCCAGCAGCCCAGAGGGGACAGGGGGTCTTGCCAACTATGGCTACACCTTC. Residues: CASSPEGTGGLANYGYTF.

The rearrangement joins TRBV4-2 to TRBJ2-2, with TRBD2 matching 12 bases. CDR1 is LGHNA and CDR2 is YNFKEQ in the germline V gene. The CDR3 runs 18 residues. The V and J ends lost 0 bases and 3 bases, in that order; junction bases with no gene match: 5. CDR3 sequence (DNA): TGTGCCAGCAGCCAAGATGGACTAGCGGGATGGGACACCGGGGAGCTGTTTTTT. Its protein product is CASSQDGLAGWDTGELFF.

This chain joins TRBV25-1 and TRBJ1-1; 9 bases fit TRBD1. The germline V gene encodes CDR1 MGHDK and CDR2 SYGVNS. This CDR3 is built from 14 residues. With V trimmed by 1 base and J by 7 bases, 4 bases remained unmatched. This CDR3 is CASSELGTGLEAFF. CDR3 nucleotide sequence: TGTGCCAGCAGTGAATTGGGGACAGGGCTTGAAGCTTTCTTT. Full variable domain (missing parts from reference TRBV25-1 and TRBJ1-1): EADIYQTPRYLVIGTGKKITLECSQTMGHDKMYWYQQDPGMELHLIHYSYGVNSTEKGDLSSESTVSRIRTEHFPLTLESARPSHTSQYLCASSELGTGLEAFFGQGTRLTVV.

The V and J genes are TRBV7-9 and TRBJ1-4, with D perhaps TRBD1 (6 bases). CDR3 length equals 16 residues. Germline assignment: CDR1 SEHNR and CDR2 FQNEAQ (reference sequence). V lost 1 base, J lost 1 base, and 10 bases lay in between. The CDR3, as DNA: TGTGCCAGCAGCTTAGTGGGGGCAGGAACTAATGAAAAACTGTTTTTT. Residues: CASSLVGAGTNEKLFF.

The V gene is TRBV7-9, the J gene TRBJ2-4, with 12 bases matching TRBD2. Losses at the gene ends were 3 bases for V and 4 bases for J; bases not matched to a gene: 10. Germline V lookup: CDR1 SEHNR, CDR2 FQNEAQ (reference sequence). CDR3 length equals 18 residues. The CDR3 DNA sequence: TGTGCCAGCAGCTTTGGACTAGCGGGATTCGGGGATAAAAACATTCAGTACTTC. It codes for CASSFGLAGFGDKNIQYF.

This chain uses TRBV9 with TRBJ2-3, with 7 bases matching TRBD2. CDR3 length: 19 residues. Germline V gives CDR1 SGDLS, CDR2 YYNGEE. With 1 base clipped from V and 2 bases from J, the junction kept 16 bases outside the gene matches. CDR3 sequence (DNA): TGTGCCAGCAGCGTATTCGCGGGAGAGCTCATTTCCTCCACAGATACGCAGTATTTT. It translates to CASSVFAGELISSTDTQYF.

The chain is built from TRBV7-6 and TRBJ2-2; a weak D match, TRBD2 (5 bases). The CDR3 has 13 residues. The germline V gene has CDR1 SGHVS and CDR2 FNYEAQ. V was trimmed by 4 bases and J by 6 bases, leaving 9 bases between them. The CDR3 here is CASSSRGPGELFF. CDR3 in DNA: TGTGCCAGCAGCTCCCGAGGGCCCGGGGAGCTGTTTTTT.

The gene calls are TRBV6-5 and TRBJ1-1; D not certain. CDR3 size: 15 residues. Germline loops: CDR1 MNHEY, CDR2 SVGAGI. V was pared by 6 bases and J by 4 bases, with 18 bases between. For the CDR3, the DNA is TGTGCCAGCAGACCCGGGCCCACTCGGGGCACTGAAGCTTTCTTT. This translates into CASRPGPTRGTEAFF.

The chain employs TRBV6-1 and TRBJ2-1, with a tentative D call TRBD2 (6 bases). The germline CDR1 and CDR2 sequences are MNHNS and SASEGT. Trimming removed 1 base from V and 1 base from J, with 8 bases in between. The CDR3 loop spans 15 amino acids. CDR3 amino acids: CASSEGRGSYNEQFF. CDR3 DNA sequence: TGTGCCAGCAGTGAAGGTCGGGGGTCCTACAATGAGCAGTTCTTC.

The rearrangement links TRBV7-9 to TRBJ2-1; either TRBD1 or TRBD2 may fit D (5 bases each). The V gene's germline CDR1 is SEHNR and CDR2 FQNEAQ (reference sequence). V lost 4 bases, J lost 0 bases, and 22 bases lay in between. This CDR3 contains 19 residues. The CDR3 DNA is TGTGCCAGCAGCTCACCAATCCCGACGGGGCGGAGCTCCTACAATGAGCAGTTCTTC. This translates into CASSSPIPTGRSSYNEQFF.

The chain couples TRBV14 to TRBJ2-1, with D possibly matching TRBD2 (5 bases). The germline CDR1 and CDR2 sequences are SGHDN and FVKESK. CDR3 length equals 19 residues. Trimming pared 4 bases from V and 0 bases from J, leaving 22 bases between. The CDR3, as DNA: TGTGCCAGCAGCCCATCTGTCCCCACTAGGTTGTACTCCTACAATGAGCAGTTCTTC. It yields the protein CASSPSVPTRLYSYNEQFF.